These 8 T cell receptor beta chains came from one sample sequenced in a study of shared clonotypes between healthy human individuals. Using immunoSEQ multiplex PCR, the repertoire was profiled, and TCRdb retains in-frame clones only, with some absent. The repertoire holds a few million clones, with more than 80% as singletons. The sample comprised naive CD4+ T cells from PBMCs. The subset is: CD45RA+ positively selected. Receptors originate from a man aged 18 to 29 in good health. Some clones in this sample may be carry-over from other donors' samples.

About this clone: At the DNA level, this CDR3 is encoded by other sequences in the same sample as well. This chain joins TRBV7-3 and TRBJ2-1; 7 bases are shared with TRBD2. There are 12 residues in the CDR3. The V and J ends lost 2 bases and 8 bases, in that order; junction bases with no gene match: 0. Germline values: CDR1 SGHTA, CDR2 FQGTGA. CDR3 amino acids: CASSLGGDEQFF. The CDR3 DNA reads TGTGCCAGCAGCTTAGGGGGGGATGAGCAGTTCTTC.

The V call is TRBV29-1, the J call TRBJ2-7; 9 bases agree with TRBD2. The germline V gene has CDR1 SQVTM and CDR2 ANQGSEA. The V and J ends lost 4 bases and 1 base, in that order; junction bases with no gene match: 8. The CDR3 has 15 residues. The CDR3 spells CSVVIAGVKSYEQYF. CDR3 coding DNA: TGCAGCGTTGTGATAGCGGGAGTAAAATCCTACGAGCAGTACTTC.

The chain's CDR3 is CASSFGLAGAADTQYF. The CDR3 nucleotides are TGTGCCAGCAGCTTTGGGCTAGCGGGAGCCGCGGATACGCAGTATTTT. This chain connects TRBV7-3 to TRBJ2-3; 10 nucleotides agree with TRBD2. Trimming removed 3 bases from V and 6 bases from J; junction bases left unmatched: 9. The CDR3 loop spans 16 amino acids. Germline V lookup: CDR1 SGHTA, CDR2 FQGTGA.

The rearrangement uses TRBV5-4 and TRBJ2-1; tentative D call: TRBD1 (7 bases). In germline, CDR1 is SGHNT, CDR2 YYREEE (reference sequence). The V gene lost 5 bases and the J gene lost 0 bases, with 15 bases spanning the gap. The CDR3 loop spans 16 amino acids. CDR3 sequence (DNA): TGTGCCAGCAGGCGGGACAGCTCAAGCTCCTACAATGAGCAGTTCTTC. Translation gives CASRRDSSSSYNEQFF. The variable domain in full, completed from reference TRBV5-4 and TRBJ2-1, reads ETGVTQSPTHLIKTRGQQVTLRCSSQSGHNTVSWYQQALGQGPQFIFQYYREEENGRGNFPPRFSGLQFPNYSSELNVNALELDDSALYLCASRRDSSSSYNEQFFGPGTRLTVL.

The chain joins TRBV11-2 to TRBJ1-1; 11 nucleotides line up with TRBD1. The CDR3 is 13 residues long. V was pared by 5 bases and J by 11 bases, with 7 bases of the junction left unmatched. CDR1 and CDR2 (germline): SGHAT, FQNNGV. The CDR3 sequence: CASSPPGQGVAFF. The CDR3 nucleotides are TGTGCCAGCAGCCCCCCGGGACAGGGGGTGGCTTTCTTT.

V and J are TRBV6-1 and TRBJ2-2, with D tentatively TRBD1 (5 bases). The CDR3 runs 15 residues. V dropped 2 bases and J dropped 6 bases, with 13 bases sitting between them. Germline V gene lookup returns CDR1 MNHNS and CDR2 SASEGT. This CDR3 is CASSELGRVPGELFF. The CDR3 DNA reads as TGTGCCAGCAGTGAATTGGGCAGGGTTCCCGGGGAGCTGTTTTTT.

The rearrangement joins TRBV7-2 to TRBJ1-1; D unresolved. Germline V gives CDR1 SGHTA, CDR2 FQGNSA. V was pared by 3 bases and J by 2 bases, with 13 bases between. The CDR3 totals 15 residues. This chain's CDR3 is CASSFGPGYNTEAFF. The CDR3 DNA follows: TGTGCCAGCAGCTTTGGGCCGGGTTATAACACTGAAGCTTTCTTT.

This rearrangement joins TRBV7-2 to TRBJ2-1; the match to TRBD2 covers 15 bases. The CDR3 totals 15 residues. Germline values: CDR1 SGHTA, CDR2 FQGNSA. J gave up 8 bases and V 2 bases, and 1 base lay outside the gene matches. This CDR3 is CASSLRTSGRDEQFF. Here the CDR3 DNA reads TGTGCCAGCAGCTTAAGGACTAGCGGGAGGGATGAGCAGTTCTTC.